One sample yielded the 9 T cell receptor beta chains listed below, sequenced in a study of glioma-infiltrating T cells. The iRepertoire nested amplicon-rescue multiplex PCR amplified TCR alpha and beta CDR3s from RNA. Each CDR3 protein is one row after TCRdb ran MiXCR on the multiplex PCR reads. This sample has some 6,200 distinct CDR3 sequences; more than 25% occur once, and the top ten carry approximately 13%. Sequences were obtained from glioma tissue, nonneoplastic brain tissue, or PBMCs (not recorded which). The source of these receptors is a human donor with low-grade glioma or glioblastoma, undergoing nonglioma brain surgery, or in good health (not recorded which).

This clonotype appeared many times. This sequence joins TRBV7-2 and TRBJ1-2; 7 bases match TRBD1. V trimming: 5 bases; J trimming: 2 bases; junction bases outside the gene matches: 5. CDR1 and CDR2 from the germline V gene are SGHTA and FQGNSA. This CDR3 is built from 14 residues. The CDR3 bases are TGTGCCAGCAGCACCTTGGGACAGAACTATGGCTACACCTTC. Protein: CASSTLGQNYGYTF.

This clonotype is large by share. The rearrangement links TRBV20-1 to TRBJ1-2; possibly TRBD1 for D (5 bases). V was cut by 0 bases and J by 7 bases, with 9 bases left in between. The CDR3 has 12 residues. CDR1 and CDR2 from the germline V gene are DFQATT and SNEGSKA (reference sequence). The CDR3 loop is CSARDLGVGYTF. CDR3 bases: TGCAGTGCTAGAGATCTAGGGGTTGGCTACACCTTC.

Turning to this clonotype: The CDR3 end shows no conserved phenylalanine or tryptophan, and so a read error is likely. The chain links TRBV12-3 or TRBV12-4 to TRBJ2-1; no clear D gene. The CDR3 has 13 residues. V lost 8 bases and J 7 bases, leaving 15 bases between the germline ends. CDR3 in amino acids: CASVSGGENEQFL. Written as DNA, the CDR3 is TGTGCCAGCGTATCGGGCGGAGAGAATGAGCAGTTCTTG.

As regards this clonotype: The CDR3 end shows no conserved phenylalanine or tryptophan, and so a read error is likely. It is unclear where the CDR3 begins or ends on the DNA, so no DNA is shown, and the CDR3 is as TCRdb lists it. The rearrangement joins TRBV28 to TRBJ1-1; no check of the table's D call, TRBD1, against the DNA was made. Ends included, the CDR3 has 12 residues. The germline gives CDR1 MDHEN, CDR2 SYDVKM. CDR3 sequence reads: CASSSGVPHAVL.

This clonotype was seen many times. The rearrangement links TRBV19 to TRBJ2-5, with 7 bases matching TRBD2. The CDR3 loop spans 16 amino acids. Germline lookup yields CDR1 LNHDA and CDR2 SQIVND (reference sequence). V trimming: 0 bases; J trimming: 2 bases; junction bases outside the gene matches: 6. The CDR3 DNA is TGTGCCAGTAGTATAGACCTAGCGGCAGAGCAAGAGACCCAGTACTTC. Protein: CASSIDLAAEQETQYF.

This clonotype was seen once. The junction departs from the called germline gene at one end, perhaps through a read error. This sequence joins TRBV5-4 and TRBJ2-1; D perhaps matches TRBD2 (6 bases). CDR1 SGHNT and CDR2 YYREEE come from the germline V gene (reference sequence). This CDR3 is built from 15 residues. The CDR3 loop is CASSLAGGEKKEQFF. The CDR3 nucleotides are TGTGCAAGCAGCTTGGCGGGCGGGGAAAAAAAGGAGCAGTTCTTC.

Of note for this clonotype: This clone may be a read error of a much larger clone one base away. This chain joins TRBV29-1 and TRBJ1-1; D call uncertain. The CDR3 runs 12 residues. V lost 6 bases to trimming and J lost 4 bases, with 12 bases between them. Germline CDR1 reads SQVTM; CDR2 reads ANQGSEA. CDR3 nucleotides: TGCAGCGTGGAGGCCGTGGGCACTGAAGCTTTCTTT. Translating gives CSVEAVGTEAFF.

Within the sample, this clonotype is medium-sized. The V call is TRBV7-3, the J call TRBJ2-1; the D gene is possibly TRBD1 (5 bases). This CDR3 has 18 amino acids. Germline assignment: CDR1 SGHTA and CDR2 FQGTGA. V was pared by 4 bases and J by 5 bases, with 24 bases between. The CDR3 spells CASSSNPSQGGANNEQFF. In DNA, the CDR3 is TGTGCCAGCAGCTCAAACCCATCCCAGGGTGGGGCCAACAATGAGCAGTTCTTC.

This clonotype rates as medium-sized. The chain carries TRBV10-3 and TRBJ1-5, with D unclear. Trimming took 4 bases from V and 3 from J, leaving 10 bases between them. Germline V gene sequence: CDR1 ENHRY, CDR2 SYGVKD. This CDR3 contains 14 residues. The CDR3 reads CAISGTGDNQPQHF. As DNA, the CDR3 is TGTGCCATCAGTGGGACGGGAGACAATCAGCCCCAGCATTTT.